This T cell receptor (beta chain) derives from a study of blood T cell repertoires in COVID-19. This CDR3 is 14 amino acids long. TCRdb keeps only in-frame clones here, not all; method: immunoSEQ multiplex PCR. The table lists fewer than 250,000 clones, approximately 85% of them singletons. Which cohort a participant joined came from the clinical history participants gave. Either two negative PCRs, clearance, or symptom resolution qualified Cohort 3 donors as recovered. The V and J genes are TRBV21-1 and TRBJ1-6. TRBV21-1 corresponds to a pseudogene. The receptor was derived from a woman aged 45-65 years who had recovered from COVID-19. The sequenced material came from PBMCs or T cells enriched from blood (not recorded which). The CDR3 nucleotides read TGTGCCAGCAGCCTTCGCGGGGGTAATTCACCCCTCCACTTT. Residues: CASSLRGGNSPLHF.